Sequencing of this T cell receptor beta chain was carried out in a study of T cell responses to AZD1222 COVID-19 vaccine. Repertoires were generated with immunoSEQ multiplex PCR, while TCRdb's copy carries only in-frame clones and drops some. The top ten hold roughly 6% of the sample, which has 90,000 to 120,000 clones, about nine tenths seen once. Remarks on this clone: The antigen remains unidentified.

The CDR3 loop spans 15 amino acids. V gave up 0 bases and J gave up 2 bases; unmatched junction bases: 4. Germline values: CDR1 LGHNA, CDR2 YSLEER. Notes on the study in general: Spike-specific TCR breadth and depth rose after two AZD1222 doses.

This specimen was peripheral blood, taken 28 days after the second AZD1222 dose. This clonotype was obtained from an adult who received the AZD1222 COVID-19 vaccine. This sequence joins TRBV4-3 and TRBJ2-7; 7 positions match TRBD2. The CDR3 DNA reads TGCGCCAGCAGCCAAGAGGGAGGGCTCGCCTACGAGCAGTACTTC. Amino acid sequence: CASSQEGGLAYEQYF.